Listed here is a single T cell receptor beta chain. Its target antigen remains unknown. Base-call qualities are not available, and no considerably larger clone is one nucleotide away. This sample was taken from a study of blood T cell repertoires in COVID-19 (dated by TCRdb to about 2020). Regarding the complete study: Samples from collaborators originated in the United States, Italy and Spain and spanned both the acute and convalescent phases of COVID-19. A de-identified subject ID, COVID-19 status, age in years and sex were almost always included in the sample metadata. The prospective study material was composed of cDNA or gDNA derived from T cells, B-cell-depleted T cells, or PBMCs. The dataset comprised deeply sampled blood TCRbeta repertoires from subjects exposed to, actively infected with, or recovered from COVID-19. The repertoires were made available in a free public database intended to serve as a resource for research on the immune response to SARS-CoV-2. The samples were drawn from the first 160 participants of the ongoing ImmuneRACE study and from 950 to 1,500 subjects provided by 6 global collaborators. Where available, HLA class I and class II types were obtained from metadata supplied by the sample provider rather than from assay-based typing.

The paper as a whole reports these results and caveats: The quantity of clinical and demographic metadata differed by source and by participant and was supplied without curation.

The immunoSEQ Assay, a bias-controlled multiplex PCR, was used to amplify TCRbeta CDR3 regions from genomic DNA. On the authors' methods: Within the assay, amplification of reference gene primers was used to estimate how many nucleated cells each sample contained. To quantify the absolute abundance of each unique TCRbeta CDR3 rearrangement, sequence reads were collapsed and filtered. Productive Simpson clonality was computed per sample as the square root of Simpson's diversity index over productive rearrangements. What TCRdb holds here is the immuneACCESS table cut down to in-frame rearrangements. Part of the clones is not present; checked against another copy, under half of the missing clones reflect an unresolved V gene, and the others are unexplained. V, J and clone size are those of that table, while D and trimming were read from the DNA. The sample includes some 250,000 clones, with just over 90% observed a single time. The ten largest clones take up over 2% of the sample.

Participants in the prospective study were aged about 18 to 95 years, lived in 20 to 30 United States geographic areas, and enrolled through a virtual design. In the prospective study, cohorts were assigned on the basis of participant-reported clinical history obtained from a screening survey and a study questionnaire. In the prospective study, whole blood, serum and a nasopharyngeal or oropharyngeal swab were collected from each participant by mobile phlebotomists. Additional blood draws and questionnaires over an approximately two-month period could optionally be provided by prospective study participants. Before DNA extraction, blood samples from the prospective study were shipped at room temperature or frozen. CDR1 is given as KGHSH and CDR2 as LQKENI, both from the germline V gene. From the cysteine through the phenylalanine, the CDR3 covers 12 amino acids. The DNA shown is the 36-base CDR3, in frame from base 1. Trimming costs V 3 bases and J 7 bases, and their ends lie 9 bases apart.

The sequence is built from TRBV18 and TRBJ2-5, with a weak D call of TRBD1 (5 bases match). The sequence was obtained from a woman in her 40s with acute COVID-19. Sequences were obtained from PBMCs or T cells enriched from blood (not recorded which). CDR3 protein: CASSPNQGTQYF. The DNA reads as follows: TGTGCCAGCTCACCTAATCAGGGGACCCAGTACTTC.